The clone carrying this T cell receptor beta chain was observed a handful of times. This specimen belongs to a study of blood T cell repertoires in COVID-19. Generated by immunoSEQ multiplex PCR, the TCRdb table keeps only in-frame clones and is missing some. This sample has just over 300,000 clones; 90% occur once, and the top ten carry 3.5% to 4.5%. CDR3 length: 13 amino acids. V gave up 0 bases and J gave up 6 bases, with 10 bases separating them. The germline CDR1 and CDR2 sequences are SGDLS and YYNGEE. The sequencing input was PBMCs or T cells enriched from blood (not recorded which). The source of this sequence is a woman aged 18-30 years with acute COVID-19. The J gene is TRBJ2-7, the V gene TRBV9; D uncertain. The CDR3 region is CASSVEFRGEQYF. Here the CDR3 DNA reads TGTGCCAGCAGCGTAGAGTTCCGCGGCGAGCAGTACTTC.